This TCR beta chain emerged from a study of control samples from healthy donors and cancer patients (TCRdb year 2020). A remark on this clone: Its binding antigen is unknown. The input lacks base qualities; no much larger clone sits a single base away. Other DNA sequences from this sample encode an identical CDR3 as well.

The library was prepared using the immunoSEQ multiplex PCR assay. In its TCRdb copy, this immuneACCESS table keeps in-frame sequences only and misses some clones. Where compared with another copy, unresolved V genes explain less than half of these, and the others have no known cause. The sample includes fewer than 110,000 clones, with around 89% observed a single time. Clones ranked in the top ten supply about 18% of the sample. Reading from cysteine to phenylalanine, the CDR3 counts 15 amino acids. Here the CDR3 DNA is all that survives: 45 bases in frame from base 1. CDR1 and CDR2 are read off the germline V gene as SGDLS and YYNGEE. V and J lose 4 bases and 5 bases, and a span of 18 bases separates them.

The TCR sequence derives from a man aged 60-69 years with lung cancer. Sequencing was performed on PBMCs. The chain uses TRBV9 and TRBJ2-5, and possibly TRBD2, on 7 matching bases. The CDR3 protein is CASSPSARGRETQYF. The DNA sequence is given as TGTGCCAGCAGCCCATCAGCGCGGGGGCGGGAGACCCAGTACTTC.